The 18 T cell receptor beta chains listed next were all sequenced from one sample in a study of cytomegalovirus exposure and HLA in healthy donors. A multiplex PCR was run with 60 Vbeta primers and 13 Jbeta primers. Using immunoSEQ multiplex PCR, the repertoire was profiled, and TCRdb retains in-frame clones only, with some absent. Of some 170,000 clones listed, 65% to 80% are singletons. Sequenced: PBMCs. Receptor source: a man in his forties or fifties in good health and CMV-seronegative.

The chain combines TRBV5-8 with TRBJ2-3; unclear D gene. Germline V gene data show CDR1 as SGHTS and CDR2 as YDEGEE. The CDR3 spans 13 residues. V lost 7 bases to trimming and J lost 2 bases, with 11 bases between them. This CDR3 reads CASALRSTDTQYF. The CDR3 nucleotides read TGTGCCAGCGCCCTCAGATCCACAGATACGCAGTATTTT.

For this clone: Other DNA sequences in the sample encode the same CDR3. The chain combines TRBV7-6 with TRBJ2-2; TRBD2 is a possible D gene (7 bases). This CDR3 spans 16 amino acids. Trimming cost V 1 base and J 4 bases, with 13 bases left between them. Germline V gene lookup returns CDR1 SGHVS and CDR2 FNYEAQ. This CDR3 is CASSLGGGLGTGELFF. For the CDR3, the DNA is TGTGCCAGCAGCTTAGGGGGGGGCCTCGGCACCGGGGAGCTGTTTTTT.

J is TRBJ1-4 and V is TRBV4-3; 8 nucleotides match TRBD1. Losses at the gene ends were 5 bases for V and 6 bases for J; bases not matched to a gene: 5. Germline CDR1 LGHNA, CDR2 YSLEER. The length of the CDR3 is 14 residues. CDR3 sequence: CASSRAGGDEKLFF. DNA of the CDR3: TGCGCCAGCAGCAGGGCAGGGGGCGATGAAAAACTGTTTTTT.

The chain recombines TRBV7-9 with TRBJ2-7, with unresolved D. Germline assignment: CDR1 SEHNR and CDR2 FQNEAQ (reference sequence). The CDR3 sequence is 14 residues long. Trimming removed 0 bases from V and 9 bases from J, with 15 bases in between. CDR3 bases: TGTGCCAGCAGCTTAGCTGATTACGGATCAGGGCAGTACTTC. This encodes CASSLADYGSGQYF.

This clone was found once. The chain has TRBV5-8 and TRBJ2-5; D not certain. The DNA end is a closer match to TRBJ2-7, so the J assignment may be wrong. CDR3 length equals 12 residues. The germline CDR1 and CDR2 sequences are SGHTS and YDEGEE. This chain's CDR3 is CASSLNSYEQYF. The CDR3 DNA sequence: TGTGCCAGCAGCTTGAACTCCTACGAGCAGTACTTC.

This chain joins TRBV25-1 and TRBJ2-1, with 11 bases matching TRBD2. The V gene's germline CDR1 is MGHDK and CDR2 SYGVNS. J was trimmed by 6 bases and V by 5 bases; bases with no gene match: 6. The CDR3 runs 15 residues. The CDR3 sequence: CASSHLAGGLNEQFF. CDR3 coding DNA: TGTGCCAGCAGTCATCTAGCGGGGGGCCTCAATGAGCAGTTCTTC. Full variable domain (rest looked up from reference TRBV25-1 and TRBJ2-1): EADIYQTPRYLVIGTGKKITLECSQTMGHDKMYWYQQDPGMELHLIHYSYGVNSTEKGDLSSESTVSRIRTEHFPLTLESARPSHTSQYLCASSHLAGGLNEQFFGPGTRLTVL.

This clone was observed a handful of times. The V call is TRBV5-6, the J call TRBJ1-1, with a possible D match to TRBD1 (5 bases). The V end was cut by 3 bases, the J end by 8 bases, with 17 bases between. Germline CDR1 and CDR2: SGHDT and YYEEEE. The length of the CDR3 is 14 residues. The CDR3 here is CASSSLTVKGEAFF. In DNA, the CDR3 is TGTGCCAGCAGCTCCCTGACAGTGAAGGGAGAAGCTTTCTTT.

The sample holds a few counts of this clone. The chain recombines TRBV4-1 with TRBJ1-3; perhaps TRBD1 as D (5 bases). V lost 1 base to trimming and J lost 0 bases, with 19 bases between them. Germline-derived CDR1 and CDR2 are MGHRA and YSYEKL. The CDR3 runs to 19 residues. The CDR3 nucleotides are TGCGCCAGCAGCCAAGCTTTTGGGTTTCGACAGAACTCTGGAAACACCATATATTTT. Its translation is CASSQAFGFRQNSGNTIYF.

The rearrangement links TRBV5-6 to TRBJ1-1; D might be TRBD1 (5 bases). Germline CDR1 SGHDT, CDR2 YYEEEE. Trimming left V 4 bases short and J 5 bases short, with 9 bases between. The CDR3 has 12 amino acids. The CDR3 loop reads CASSGGWTEAFF. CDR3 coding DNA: TGTGCCAGCAGCGGGGGGTGGACTGAAGCTTTCTTT.

The CDR3 nucleotides read TGCGCCAATTACAACAAGTTCGAGCAGTACTTC. It yields the protein CANYNKFEQYF. The chain joins TRBV23-1 to TRBJ2-7; D remains ambiguous. TRBV23-1 is recorded as an ORF, its role being uncertain. CDR3 size: 11 residues. The ends were cut back, 10 bases at V and 6 bases at J, with 13 bases in the middle.

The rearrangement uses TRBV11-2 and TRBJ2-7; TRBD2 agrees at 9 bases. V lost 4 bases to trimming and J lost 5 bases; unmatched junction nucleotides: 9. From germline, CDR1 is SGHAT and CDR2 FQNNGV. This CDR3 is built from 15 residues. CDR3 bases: TGTGCCAGCAGCTCTGCGGGACTAGCTCCCCACGAGCAGTACTTC. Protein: CASSSAGLAPHEQYF.

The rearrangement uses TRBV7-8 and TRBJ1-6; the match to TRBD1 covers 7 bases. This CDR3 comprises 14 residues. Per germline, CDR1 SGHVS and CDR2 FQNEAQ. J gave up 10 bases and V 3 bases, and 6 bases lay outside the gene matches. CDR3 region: CASSFGQVGSPLHF. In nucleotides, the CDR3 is TGTGCCAGCAGCTTCGGACAGGTCGGGTCACCCCTCCACTTT.

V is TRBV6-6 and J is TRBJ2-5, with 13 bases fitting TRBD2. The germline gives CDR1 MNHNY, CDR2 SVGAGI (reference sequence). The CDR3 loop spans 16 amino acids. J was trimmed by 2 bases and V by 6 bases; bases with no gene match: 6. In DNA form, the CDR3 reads TGTGCCAGCAGCACGGGACTAGCGGGACCACAAGAGACCCAGTACTTC. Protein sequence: CASSTGLAGPQETQYF.

CDR3 sequence reads: CASRTSGSYNEQFF. The CDR3 DNA follows: TGTGCCAGCCGAACTAGCGGCTCCTACAATGAGCAGTTCTTC. The gene calls are TRBV19 and TRBJ2-1; 8 bases are shared with TRBD2. The CDR3 runs 14 residues. After removal of 9 bases from V and 0 bases from J, the junction contained 4 bases not matched to a gene. Germline CDR1 is LNHDA and CDR2 is SQIVND (reference sequence).

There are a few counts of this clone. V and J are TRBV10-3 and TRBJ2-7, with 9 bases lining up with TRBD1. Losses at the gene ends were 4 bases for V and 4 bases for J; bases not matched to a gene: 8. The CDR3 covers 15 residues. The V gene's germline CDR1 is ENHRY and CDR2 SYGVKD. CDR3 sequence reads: CAISGTDRGNYEQYF. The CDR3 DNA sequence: TGTGCCATCAGTGGCACGGACAGGGGAAATTACGAGCAGTACTTC.

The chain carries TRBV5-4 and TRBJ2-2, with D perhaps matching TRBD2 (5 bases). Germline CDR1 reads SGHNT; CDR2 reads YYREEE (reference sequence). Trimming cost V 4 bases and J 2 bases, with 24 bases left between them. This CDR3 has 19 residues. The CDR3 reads CASSHRGITGSGNTGELFF. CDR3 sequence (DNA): TGTGCCAGCAGCCACCGGGGTATTACGGGTTCGGGTAACACCGGGGAGCTGTTTTTT.

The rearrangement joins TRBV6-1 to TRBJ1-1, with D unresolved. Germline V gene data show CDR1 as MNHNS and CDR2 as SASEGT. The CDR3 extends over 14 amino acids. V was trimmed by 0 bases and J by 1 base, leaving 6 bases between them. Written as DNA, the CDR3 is TGTGCCAGCAGTGAAGCGCGGCAGAACACTGAAGCTTTCTTT. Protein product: CASSEARQNTEAFF.

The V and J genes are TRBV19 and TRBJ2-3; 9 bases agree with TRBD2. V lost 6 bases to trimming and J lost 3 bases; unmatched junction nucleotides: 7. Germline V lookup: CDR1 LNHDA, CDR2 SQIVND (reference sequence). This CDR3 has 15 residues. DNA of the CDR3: TGTGCCAGTAGCCTTTCTAGCGGGGCAACAGATACGCAGTATTTT. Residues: CASSLSSGATDTQYF.